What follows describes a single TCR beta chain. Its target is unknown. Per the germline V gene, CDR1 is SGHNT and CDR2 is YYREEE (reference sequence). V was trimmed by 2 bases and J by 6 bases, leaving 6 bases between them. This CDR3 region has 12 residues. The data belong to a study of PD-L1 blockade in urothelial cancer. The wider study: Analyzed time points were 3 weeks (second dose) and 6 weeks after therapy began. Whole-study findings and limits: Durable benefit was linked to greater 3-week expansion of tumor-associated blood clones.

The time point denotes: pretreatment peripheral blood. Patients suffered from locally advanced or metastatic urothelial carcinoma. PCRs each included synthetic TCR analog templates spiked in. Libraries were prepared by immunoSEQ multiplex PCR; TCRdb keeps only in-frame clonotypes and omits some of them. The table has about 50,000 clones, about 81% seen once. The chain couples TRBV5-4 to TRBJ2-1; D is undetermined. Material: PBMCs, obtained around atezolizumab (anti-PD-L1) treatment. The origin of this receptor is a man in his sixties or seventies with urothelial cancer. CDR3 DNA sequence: TGTGCCAGCAGCTTATCGGTCAATGAGCAGTTCTTC. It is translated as CASSLSVNEQFF.